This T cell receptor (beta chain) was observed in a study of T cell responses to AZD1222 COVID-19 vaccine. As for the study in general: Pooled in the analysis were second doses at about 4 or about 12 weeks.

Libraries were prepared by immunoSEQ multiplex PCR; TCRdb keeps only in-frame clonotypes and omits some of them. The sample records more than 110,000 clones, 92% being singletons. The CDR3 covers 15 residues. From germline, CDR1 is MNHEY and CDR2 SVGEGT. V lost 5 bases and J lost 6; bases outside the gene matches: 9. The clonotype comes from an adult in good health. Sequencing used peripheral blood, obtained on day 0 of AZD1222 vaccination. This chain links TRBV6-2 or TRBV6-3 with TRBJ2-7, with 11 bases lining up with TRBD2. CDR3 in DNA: TGTGCCAGCAGTCCACCTAGCGGGAGGCCGTCCGAGCAGTACTTC. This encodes CASSPPSGRPSEQYF.